One and the same sample provided the 8 T cell receptor beta chains below, sequenced in a study of early T cells in non-severe SARS-CoV-2 infection. TCRdb passed the 5' RACE reads through MiXCR, listing each CDR3 protein once. This table holds tens of thousands of distinct CDR3 sequences, less than 5.5% found once. Sequenced input: whole blood. The receptors were sampled from an adult who was a healthcare worker with PCR-confirmed SARS-CoV-2 infection or an uninfected control (not recorded which).

In this sample, this clonotype turned up many times. The genes are TRBV6-5 and TRBJ2-3, with TRBD1 as a possible D gene (6 bases). The CDR3 loop spans 15 amino acids. CDR1 is MNHEY and CDR2 is SVGAGI in the germline V gene. V was cut by 2 bases and J by 6 bases, with 15 bases left in between. The CDR3 DNA reads TGTGCCAGCAGTTACGGGGAAGGGGGACGGGATACGCAGTATTTT. Translating it yields CASSYGEGGRDTQYF.

Many counts were recorded for this clonotype. V gene TRBV6-2 or TRBV6-3 combines with J gene TRBJ2-4, with D perhaps assigned TRBD1 or TRBD2 (5 bases each). The CDR3 runs 15 residues. The ends were cut back, 9 bases at V and 0 bases at J, with 15 bases in the middle. Per the germline V gene, CDR1 is MNHEY and CDR2 is SVGEGT. The CDR3 DNA follows: TGTGCCAGTCTGCCGGGACCTCTAGCCAAAAACATTCAGTACTTC. Protein: CASLPGPLAKNIQYF.

This clonotype was counted many times. The V and J genes are TRBV7-9 and TRBJ1-2, with TRBD1 as a possible D gene (6 bases). From germline, CDR1 is SEHNR and CDR2 FQNEAQ (reference sequence). The V and J ends lost 3 bases and 7 bases respectively, with 18 bases between them. The CDR3 runs to 15 residues. CDR3 DNA sequence: TGTGCCAGCAGCTTTGCCGTACAGGGACGGGGTGGCTACACCTTC. Its translation is CASSFAVQGRGGYTF.

Ten or more counts support this clonotype. The chain couples TRBV25-1 to TRBJ1-5; a possible D gene is TRBD1 (5 bases). The germline V gene has CDR1 MGHDK and CDR2 SYGVNS. The ends were cut back, 8 bases at V and 5 bases at J, with 19 bases in the middle. CDR3 length: 15 residues. The CDR3 DNA follows: TGTGCCAGCTCCTACGGGGGAAGAGGAGATCAGCCCCAGCATTTT. Encoded protein: CASSYGGRGDQPQHF.

This clonotype turned up a few times. The chain combines TRBV20-1 with TRBJ2-3, with 8 bases matching TRBD2. The CDR3 runs to 15 residues. Germline V gene lookup returns CDR1 DFQATT and CDR2 SNEGSKA (reference sequence). The V segment lost 3 bases and the J segment 5 bases; nucleotides outside the gene matches: 10. CDR3 sequence: CSASSLAGGGDTQYF. The CDR3 nucleotides read TGCAGTGCTAGCTCCCTGGCGGGGGGTGGAGATACGCAGTATTTT.

The chain uses TRBV7-2 and TRBJ2-3, with D perhaps assigned TRBD1 or TRBD2 (5 bases each). Trimming took 5 bases from V and 0 from J, leaving 15 bases between them. The length of the CDR3 is 16 residues. Looked up from germline, CDR1 is SGHTA and CDR2 is FQGNSA. The CDR3 spells CASSPPGRFSTDTQYF. CDR3 nucleotides: TGTGCCAGCAGCCCCCCGGGGCGGTTCAGCACAGATACGCAGTATTTT.

This clonotype came up a few times. The chain joins TRBV7-6 to TRBJ1-2; D is possibly TRBD1 (6 bases). Germline assignment: CDR1 SGHVS and CDR2 FNYEAQ. The CDR3 runs 13 residues. V lost 5 bases to trimming and J lost 2 bases, with 9 bases between them. This chain's CDR3 is CASSNRENYGYTF. CDR3 coding DNA: TGTGCCAGCAGCAACAGGGAAAACTATGGCTACACCTTC.

This clonotype was seen a few times. The chain employs TRBV7-2 and TRBJ2-7, with a possible D match to TRBD2 (7 bases). This CDR3 contains 15 residues. Germline V gene sequence: CDR1 SGHTA, CDR2 FQGNSA. Trimming pared 2 bases from V and 4 bases from J, leaving 15 bases between. CDR3: CASSLSGGLSYEQYF. CDR3 DNA sequence: TGTGCCAGCAGCTTATCCGGGGGGCTCAGTTACGAGCAGTACTTC.